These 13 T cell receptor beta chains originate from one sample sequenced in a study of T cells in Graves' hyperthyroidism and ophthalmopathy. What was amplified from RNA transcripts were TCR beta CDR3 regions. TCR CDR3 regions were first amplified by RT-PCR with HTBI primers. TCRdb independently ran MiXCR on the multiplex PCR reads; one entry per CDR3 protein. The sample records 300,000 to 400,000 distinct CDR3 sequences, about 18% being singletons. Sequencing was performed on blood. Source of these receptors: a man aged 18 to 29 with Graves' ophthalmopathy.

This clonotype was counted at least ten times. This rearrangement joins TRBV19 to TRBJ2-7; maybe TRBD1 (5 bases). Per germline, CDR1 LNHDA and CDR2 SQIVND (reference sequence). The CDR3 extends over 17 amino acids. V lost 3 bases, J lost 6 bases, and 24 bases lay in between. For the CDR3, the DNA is TGTGCCAGTAGTATTCAGGTCCCCCCAGGGCGATTCGGCGAGCAGTACTTC. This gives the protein CASSIQVPPGRFGEQYF. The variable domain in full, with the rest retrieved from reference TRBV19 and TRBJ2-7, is DGGITQSPKYLFRKEGQNVTLSCEQNLNHDAMYWYRQDPGQGLRLIYYSQIVNDFQKGDIAEGYSVSREKKESFPLTVTSAQKNPTAFYLCASSIQVPPGRFGEQYFGPGTRLTVT.

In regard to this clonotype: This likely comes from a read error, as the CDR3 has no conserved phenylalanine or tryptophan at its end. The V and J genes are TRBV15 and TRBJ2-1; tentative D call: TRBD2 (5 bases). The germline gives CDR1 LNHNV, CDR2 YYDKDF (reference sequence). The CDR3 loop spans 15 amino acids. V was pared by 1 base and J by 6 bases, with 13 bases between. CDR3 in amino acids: CATSRAGRTSNEQFL. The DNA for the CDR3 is TGTGCCACCAGCAGAGCTGGCAGGACTTCCAATGAGCAGTTCCTC.

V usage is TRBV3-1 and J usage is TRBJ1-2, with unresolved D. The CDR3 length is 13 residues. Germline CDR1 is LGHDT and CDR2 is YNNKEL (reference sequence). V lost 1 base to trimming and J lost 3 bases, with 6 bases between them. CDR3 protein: CASSQVRDYGYTF. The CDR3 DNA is TGTGCCAGCAGCCAAGTTCGGGACTATGGCTACACCTTC.

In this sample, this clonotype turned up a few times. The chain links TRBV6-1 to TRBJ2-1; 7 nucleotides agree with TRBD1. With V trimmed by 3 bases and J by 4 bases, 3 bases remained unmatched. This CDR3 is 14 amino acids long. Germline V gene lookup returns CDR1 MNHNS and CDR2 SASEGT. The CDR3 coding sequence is TGTGCCAGCAGTGATACAGGGGTTTACAATGAGCAGTTCTTC. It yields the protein CASSDTGVYNEQFF.

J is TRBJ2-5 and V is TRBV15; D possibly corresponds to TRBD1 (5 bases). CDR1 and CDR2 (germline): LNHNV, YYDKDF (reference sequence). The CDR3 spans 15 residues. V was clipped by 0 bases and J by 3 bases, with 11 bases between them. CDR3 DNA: TGTGCCACCAGCAGAGAGGCAGGGTCGGAAGAGACCCAGTACTTC. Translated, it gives CATSREAGSEETQYF.

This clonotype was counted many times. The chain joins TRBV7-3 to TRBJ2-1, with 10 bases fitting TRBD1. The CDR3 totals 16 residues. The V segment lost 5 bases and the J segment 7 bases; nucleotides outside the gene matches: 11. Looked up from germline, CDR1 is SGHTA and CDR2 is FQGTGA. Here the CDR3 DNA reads TGTGCCAGCAGCAAATCACGGGACAGGGGCTTAAATGAGCAGTTCTTC. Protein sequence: CASSKSRDRGLNEQFF. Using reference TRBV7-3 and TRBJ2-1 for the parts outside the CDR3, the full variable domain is GAGVSQTPSNKVTEKGKYVELRCDPISGHTALYWYRQSLGQGPEFLIYFQGTGAADDSGLPNDRFFAVRPEGSVSTLKIQRTERGDSAVYLCASSKSRDRGLNEQFFGPGTRLTVL.

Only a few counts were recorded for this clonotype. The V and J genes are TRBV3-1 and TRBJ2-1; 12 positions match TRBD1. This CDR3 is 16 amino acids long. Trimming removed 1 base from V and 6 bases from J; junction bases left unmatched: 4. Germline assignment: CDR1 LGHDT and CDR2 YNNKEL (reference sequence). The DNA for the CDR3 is TGTGCCAGCAGCCAAGTGGGGGACAGGGGGCTCAATGAGCAGTTCTTC. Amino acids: CASSQVGDRGLNEQFF.

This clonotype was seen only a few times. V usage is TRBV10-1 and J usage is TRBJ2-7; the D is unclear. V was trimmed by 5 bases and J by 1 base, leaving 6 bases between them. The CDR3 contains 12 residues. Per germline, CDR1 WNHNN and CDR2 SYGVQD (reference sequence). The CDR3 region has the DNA TGCGCCAGCAGTAAAAATTCCTACGAGCAGTACTTC. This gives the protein CASSKNSYEQYF.

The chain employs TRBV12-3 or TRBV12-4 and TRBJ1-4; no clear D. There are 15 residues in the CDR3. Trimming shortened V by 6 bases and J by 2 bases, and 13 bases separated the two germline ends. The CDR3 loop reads CASSPALGTNEKLFF. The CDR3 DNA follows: TGTGCCAGCAGCCCAGCGCTTGGGACTAATGAAAAACTGTTTTTT.

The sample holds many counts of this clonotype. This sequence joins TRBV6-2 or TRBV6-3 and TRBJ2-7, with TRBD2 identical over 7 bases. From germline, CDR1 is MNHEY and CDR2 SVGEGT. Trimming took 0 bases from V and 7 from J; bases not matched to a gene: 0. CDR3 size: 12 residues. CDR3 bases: TGTGCCAGCAGTTACTCACTAGCGGAGCAGTACTTC. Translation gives CASSYSLAEQYF.

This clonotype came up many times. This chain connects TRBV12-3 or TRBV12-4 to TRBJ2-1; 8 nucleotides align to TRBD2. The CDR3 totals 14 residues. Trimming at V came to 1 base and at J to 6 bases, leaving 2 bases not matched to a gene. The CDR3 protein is CASSLVGLANEQFF. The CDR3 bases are TGTGCCAGCAGTTTAGTCGGACTAGCCAATGAGCAGTTCTTC.

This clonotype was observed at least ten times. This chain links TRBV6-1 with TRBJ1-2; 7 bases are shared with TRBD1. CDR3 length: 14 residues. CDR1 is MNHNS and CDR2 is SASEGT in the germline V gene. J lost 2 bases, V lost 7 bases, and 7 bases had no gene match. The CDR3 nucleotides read TGTGCCAGCATGTCGGGACAGTCAAACTATGGCTACACCTTC. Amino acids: CASMSGQSNYGYTF.

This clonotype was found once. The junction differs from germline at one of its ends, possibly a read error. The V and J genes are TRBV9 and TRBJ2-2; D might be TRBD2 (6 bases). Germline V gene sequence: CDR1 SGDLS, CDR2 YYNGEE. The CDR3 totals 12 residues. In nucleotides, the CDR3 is TGTGCCAGCAGCGCCGGAGGGCGGGAACTGTTTTTT. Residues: CASSAGGRELFF.